This T cell receptor (beta chain) is drawn from a study of blood T cell repertoires in COVID-19 (dated by TCRdb to the early 2020s). Context from the whole study: The collaborator samples originated in the United States, Italy and Spain and spanned the acute and convalescent phases of COVID-19. The prospective study material was composed of cDNA or gDNA derived from T cells, B-cell-depleted T cells, or PBMCs. The dataset comprised deeply sampled blood TCRbeta repertoires from subjects exposed to, actively infected with, or recovered from COVID-19. The repertoires were released in a freely available public database meant as a resource for research on the immune response to SARS-CoV-2. Samples came from the ongoing ImmuneRACE study (first 160 participants) plus 1,254 subjects from 6 global collaborators. Nearly every sample came with metadata listing a de-identified subject ID, COVID-19 status, age in years and sex. HLA class I and class II types, where available, came from metadata supplied by the sample provider rather than from assay-based typing. Beyond this particular receptor, the publication reports: The amount of clinical and demographic metadata varied by source and participant and was provided uncurated.

With regard to this clone: The clone's antigen remains unknown. No much larger clone is present one base from it, and per-base qualities are unavailable.

From V the trimming removes 2 bases and from J it removes 8 bases, while the gene matches leave 10 bases of the junction unaccounted for. Reading the germline V gene gives CDR1 SGHRS and CDR2 YFSETQ. Counted from cysteine to phenylalanine, this CDR3 has 15 amino acids. Of the read, only the CDR3 DNA is kept; its 45 bases are in frame from base 1. The collaborating institutions used their own protocols to collect whole blood in K2EDTA tubes. Collaborator samples were shipped for TCRbeta analysis as frozen whole blood, isolated PBMCs, or DNA extracted from either sample type. The immunoSEQ Assay, a bias-controlled multiplex PCR, was used to amplify TCRbeta CDR3 regions from genomic DNA. The study's own analysis went as follows. Nucleated cell counts per sample were estimated from amplification of reference gene primers within the assay. Sequence reads were collapsed and filtered to measure the absolute abundance of every unique TCRbeta CDR3 rearrangement. For each sample, productive Simpson clonality was calculated by taking the square root of Simpson's diversity index across productive rearrangements. This is the immuneACCESS table as TCRdb keeps it, with only in-frame sequences that have V and J called. A part of the clones is gone; compared with another copy, unresolved V genes explain less than half, and the rest is unexplained. For V, J and clone size, that table is used; D and trimming come from the DNA. This sample gives 80,000 to 100,000 clones in total; over 75% of them show up just once. The ten most abundant clones make up more than 15% of the sample.

The rearrangement joined TRBV5-1 to TRBJ2-1, with TRBD1 matching 7 junction bases. What was sequenced was peripheral blood. The TCR originated in a woman older than 75 with active or convalescent COVID-19. The nucleotides read TGCGCCAGCAGCTTCCTCCGACAGGGCTTGGATGAGCAGTTCTTC. Its translation reads: CASSFLRQGLDEQFF.